Listed below are T cell receptor beta chains from one sample, sequenced in a study of shared clonotypes between healthy human individuals. Some clones are missing from TCRdb's copy, which holds only in-frame ones; the method was immunoSEQ multiplex PCR. The sample yields about 2.1 million clones, 85% to 95% seen once. The sample was naive CD8+ T cells from PBMCs. The receptor set was obtained from a man between 18 and 35 years old in good health. Some clones in this sample may be carry-over from other donors' samples. The CDR3 runs from the conserved cysteine through the conserved F or W. The D gene is left open where the match is weak. Rows may omit the clone size; those that give it use once, few, many or a size class.

j_call v_call clone_size d_call cdr3_nt cdr3_aa
TRBJ2-1 TRBV29-1 NA NA TGCAGCGCCGGGGACGGGGCTTCCTATGAGCAGTTCTTC CSAGDGASYEQFF
TRBJ1-1 TRBV6-1 few NA TGTGCCAGCAGTGAATGGGGCCAGGGAAGGTATGGAGAAGCTTTCTTT CASSEWGQGRYGEAFF
TRBJ2-6 TRBV7-9 NA TRBD1 TGTGCCAGCATTCCGGGACAGCACTCTGGGGCCAACGTCCTGACTTTC CASIPGQHSGANVLTF
TRBJ2-5 TRBV7-9 NA NA TGTGCCAGCAGCTTAGGCGCGGGGGCGGCAGAGACCCAGTACTTC CASSLGAGAAETQYF
TRBJ2-3 TRBV29-1 NA NA TGCAGCGTTGGGGGTAACACAGATACGCAGTATTTT CSVGGNTDTQYF
TRBJ1-3 TRBV9 NA NA TGTGCCAGCAGCACAGGCTCTGGAAACACCATATATTTT CASSTGSGNTIYF
TRBJ2-2 TRBV29-1 NA NA TGCAGCGTCCGAGTCGGCACCGGGGAGCTGTTTTTT CSVRVGTGELFF
TRBJ2-7 TRBV5-1 once TRBD1 TGCGCCAGCAGCTTGGATGGGACAGGTGTCGACGAGCAGTACTTC CASSLDGTGVDEQYF
TRBJ2-7 TRBV29-1 NA NA TGCAGCGTTGAAGACTCAAGAGGGACCTACGAGCAGTACTTC CSVEDSRGTYEQYF
TRBJ2-3 TRBV9 once TRBD2 TGTGCCAGCAGCGGGCTAGCGGGAGCGGCAGATACGCAGTATTTT CASSGLAGAADTQYF
TRBJ2-1 TRBV10-3 NA TRBD2 TGTGCCATCAGTGAGTTCCAGCGGGATAGCTACAATGAGCAGTTCTTC CAISEFQRDSYNEQFF
TRBJ1-5 TRBV10-3 NA TRBD1 TGTGCCATCAGTGAGTACGGCAGGGGGCTTAGTCAGCCCCAGCATTTT CAISEYGRGLSQPQHF
TRBJ2-5 TRBV6-5 NA NA TGTGCCACCCGCCCGGCAGCCGAAATAGAGACCCAGTACTTC CATRPAAEIETQYF
TRBJ1-1 TRBV30 few TRBD1 TGTGCCTGGAGTACCCCAAGGGACAGGGGGACTGAAGCTTTCTTT CAWSTPRDRGTEAFF
TRBJ2-1 TRBV7-9 NA NA TGTGCCAGCAGCTTAGGACACGCCTCGCGGCAGTTCTTC CASSLGHASRQFF
TRBJ1-1 TRBV25-1 NA NA TGTGCCAGCCGTCGACGGAACACTGAAGCTTTCTTT CASRRRNTEAFF
TRBJ2-5 TRBV7-9 NA NA TGTGCCAGCAGCCCCGGGGCCTTCCAAGAGACCCAGTACTTC CASSPGAFQETQYF
TRBJ2-1 TRBV27 few NA TGTGCCAGCAGTTTAAGGGGTTCCTCCTACAATGAGCAGTTCTTC CASSLRGSSYNEQFF
TRBJ2-7 TRBV6-5 NA NA TGTGCCAGCAGTTACTCGGCGACCCCTAACTTCTACGAGCAGTACTTC CASSYSATPNFYEQYF
TRBJ2-3 TRBV11-2 NA NA TGTGCCAGCAGCCTAACAGATACGCAGTATTTT CASSLTDTQYF